This T cell receptor beta chain was observed in a study of T cells in Graves' hyperthyroidism and ophthalmopathy. The CDR3 is made up of 14 amino acids. Trimming cost V 9 bases and J 3 bases, with 16 bases left between them. Germline CDR1 is LNHDA and CDR2 is SQIVND (reference sequence). Amplification targeted TCR beta CDR3 regions from RNA transcripts. First-round RT-PCR of the TCR CDR3 relied on the HTBI primer set. MiXCR, run by TCRdb on the multiplex PCR reads, gives a single entry per CDR3 protein. Of around 690,000 distinct CDR3 sequences listed, about 18% were seen once; the top ten hold roughly a sixth. Hyperthyroidism of Graves' type that showed no ophthalmopathy progression within 18 months was stable. Researchers barred patients who had uncontrolled infection, other autoimmune disease, pregnancy or lactation.

V is TRBV19 and J is TRBJ2-3; possible D gene TRBD1, 5 bases. Sequences were obtained from blood. This receptor was taken from a man between 45 and 60 years old with Graves' hyperthyroidism. Here the CDR3 reads CARVQAGWTDTQYF. DNA for the CDR3: TGTGCCAGAGTCCAGGCAGGGTGGACAGATACGCAGTATTTT.